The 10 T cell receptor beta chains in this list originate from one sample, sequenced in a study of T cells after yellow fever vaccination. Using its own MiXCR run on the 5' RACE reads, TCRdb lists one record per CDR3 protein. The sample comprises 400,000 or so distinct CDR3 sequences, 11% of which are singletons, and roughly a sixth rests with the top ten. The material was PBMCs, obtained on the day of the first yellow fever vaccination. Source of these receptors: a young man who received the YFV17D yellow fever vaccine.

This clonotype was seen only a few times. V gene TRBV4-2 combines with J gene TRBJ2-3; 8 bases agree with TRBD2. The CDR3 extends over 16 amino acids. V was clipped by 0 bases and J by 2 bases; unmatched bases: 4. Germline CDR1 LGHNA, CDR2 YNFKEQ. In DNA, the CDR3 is TGTGCCAGCAGCCAAGACAGCGGGGGTTACACAGATACGCAGTATTTT. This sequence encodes CASSQDSGGYTDTQYF.

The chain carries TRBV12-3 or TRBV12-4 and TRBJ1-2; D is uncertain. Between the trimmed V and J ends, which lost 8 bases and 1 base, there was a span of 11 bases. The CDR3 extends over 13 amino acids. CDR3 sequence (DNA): TGTGCCAGCTCCGACTTATTTAACTATGGCTACACCTTC. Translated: CASSDLFNYGYTF.

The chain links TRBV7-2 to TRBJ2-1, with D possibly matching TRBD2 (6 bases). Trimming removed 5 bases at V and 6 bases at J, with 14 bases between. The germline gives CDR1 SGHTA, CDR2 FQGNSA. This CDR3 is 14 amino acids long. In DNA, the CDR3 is TGTGCCAGCAGCCCCACGCTAGCGACCAATGAGCAGTTCTTC. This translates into CASSPTLATNEQFF.

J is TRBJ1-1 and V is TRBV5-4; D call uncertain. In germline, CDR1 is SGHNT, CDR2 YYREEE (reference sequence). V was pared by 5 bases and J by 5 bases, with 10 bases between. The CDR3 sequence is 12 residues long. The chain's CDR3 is CASSRSQTEAFF. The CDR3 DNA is TGTGCCAGCAGTCGTAGTCAGACTGAAGCTTTCTTT.

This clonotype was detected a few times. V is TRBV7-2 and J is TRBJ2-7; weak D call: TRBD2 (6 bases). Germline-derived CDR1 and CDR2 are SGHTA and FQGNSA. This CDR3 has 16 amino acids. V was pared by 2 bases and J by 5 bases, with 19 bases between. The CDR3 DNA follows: TGTGCCAGCAGCTTATACGGCGGGGTATCCCCCCACGAGCAGTACTTC. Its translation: CASSLYGGVSPHEQYF.

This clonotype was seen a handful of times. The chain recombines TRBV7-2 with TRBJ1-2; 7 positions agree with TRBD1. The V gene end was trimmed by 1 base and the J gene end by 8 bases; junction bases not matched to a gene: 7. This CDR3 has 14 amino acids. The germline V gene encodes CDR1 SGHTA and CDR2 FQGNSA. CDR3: CASSLEGRGHGYTF. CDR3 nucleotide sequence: TGTGCCAGCAGCTTAGAGGGTAGGGGGCACGGCTACACCTTC.

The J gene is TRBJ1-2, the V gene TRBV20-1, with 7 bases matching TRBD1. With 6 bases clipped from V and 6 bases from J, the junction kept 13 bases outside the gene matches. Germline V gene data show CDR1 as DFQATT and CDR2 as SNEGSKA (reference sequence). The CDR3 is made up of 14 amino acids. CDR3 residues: CSAQGIGGEDGYTF. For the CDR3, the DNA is TGCAGTGCCCAGGGCATAGGGGGCGAGGATGGCTACACCTTC.

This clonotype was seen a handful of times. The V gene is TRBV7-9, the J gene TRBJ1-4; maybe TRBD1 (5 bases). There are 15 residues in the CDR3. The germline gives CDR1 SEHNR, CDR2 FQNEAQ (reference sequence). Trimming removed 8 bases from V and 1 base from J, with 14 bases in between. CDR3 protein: CASPPADRTNEKLFF. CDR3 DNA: TGTGCCAGCCCCCCAGCCGACAGAACTAATGAAAAACTGTTTTTT.

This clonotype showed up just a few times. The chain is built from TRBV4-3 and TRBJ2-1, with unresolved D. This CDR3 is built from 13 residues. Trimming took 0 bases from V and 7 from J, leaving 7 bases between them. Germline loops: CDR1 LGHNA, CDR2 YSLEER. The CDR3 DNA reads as TGCGCCAGCAGCCAAGAATGGGGAAATGAGCAGTTCTTC. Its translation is CASSQEWGNEQFF.

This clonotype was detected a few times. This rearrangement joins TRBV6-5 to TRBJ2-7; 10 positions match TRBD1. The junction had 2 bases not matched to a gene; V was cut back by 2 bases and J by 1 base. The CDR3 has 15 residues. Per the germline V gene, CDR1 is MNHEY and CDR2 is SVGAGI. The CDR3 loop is CASSYPGQGSYEQYF. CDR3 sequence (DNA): TGTGCCAGCAGTTACCCGGGACAGGGGTCCTACGAGCAGTACTTC.